The clone carrying this TCR beta chain was detected a few times. The antigen is unknown. Other DNA sequences in the same sample also yield this CDR3. The data originate from a study of a mutant IDH1 vaccine in newly diagnosed glioma. At the level of the study: Most had both radiotherapy and temozolomide beforehand; others had only one.

Using immunoSEQ multiplex PCR, the repertoire was profiled, and TCRdb retains in-frame clones only, with some absent. The table shows 60,000 to 65,000 clones, with roughly 84% occurring only once. Noted time point: week 35, safety follow-up. One vaccine dose held 300 ug of mutant IDH1 20-mer peptide and came with topical imiquimod. Donors harbored newly found WHO grade 3 or 4 IDH1-mutant, ATRX-lost astrocytomas. CDR3 length equals 14 residues. Germline CDR1 is GTSNPN and CDR2 is SVGIG (reference sequence). V lost 2 bases, J lost 4 bases, and 12 bases lay in between. The chain recombines TRBV30 with TRBJ2-1; D is unresolved. The receptor's source is a man aged 30-40 years with glioma. The sample was PBMCs, taken from a glioma patient whose treatment included an IDH1 peptide vaccine. As DNA, the CDR3 is TGTGCCTGGAGTCGTGACACGTTATACAATGAGCAGTTCTTC. Translated: CAWSRDTLYNEQFF.